This T cell receptor (beta chain) was found in a study of shared clonotypes between healthy human individuals. Study-level results: Generation probability values for non-shared clonotypes were lower than those for clonotypes shared by all four donors.

Naive-designated CD8 cells lacked CD45RO, were positively enriched for CCR7, and omitted terminally differentiated effector memory CD45RA+ cells. Germline lookup yields CDR1 MGHRA and CDR2 YSYEKL. V gave up 3 bases and J gave up 5 bases; unmatched junction bases: 7. CDR3 length: 15 amino acids. A 200 ng quantity of DNA, 32,000 or so T cell genomes, went into the sorted-subset replicate PCRs. The protocol was immunoSEQ multiplex PCR, while the TCRdb copy is restricted to in-frame clones and leaves out a portion. The table includes about 580,000 clones, roughly 98% detected once. As regards this clone: Its cognate antigen is unknown.

The chain uses TRBV4-1 and TRBJ2-4; 7 positions agree with TRBD2. This TCR was sampled from a man aged 25 to 40 in good health. Specimen: naive CD8+ T cells sorted from blood. Here the CDR3 reads CASSHPGLAENIQYF. The CDR3 region has the DNA TGCGCCAGCAGCCACCCAGGCCTAGCGGAAAACATTCAGTACTTC.